This T cell receptor (beta chain) was captured in a study of T cell responses to AZD1222 COVID-19 vaccine. A note on this clone: Its antigen is undetermined.

Broader study findings: Donors skewed white British and female; clonal diversity was possibly underestimated.

Germline CDR1 SGHTA, CDR2 FQGNSA. The CDR3 totals 16 residues. The V gene lost 1 base and the J gene lost 3 bases, with 14 bases spanning the gap. Only in-frame clones appear in the TCRdb table, and some are missing; sequencing was by immunoSEQ multiplex PCR. The table includes roughly 120,000 clones, around 88% detected once. The rearrangement uses TRBV7-2 and TRBJ2-3; D remains unclear. The TCR originated in an adult in good health. The specimen was peripheral blood, collected on day 0 of AZD1222 vaccination. CDR3 residues: CASSLGPPLRTDTQYF. The CDR3 DNA sequence: TGTGCCAGCAGCTTAGGTCCCCCGTTGAGGACAGATACGCAGTATTTT.